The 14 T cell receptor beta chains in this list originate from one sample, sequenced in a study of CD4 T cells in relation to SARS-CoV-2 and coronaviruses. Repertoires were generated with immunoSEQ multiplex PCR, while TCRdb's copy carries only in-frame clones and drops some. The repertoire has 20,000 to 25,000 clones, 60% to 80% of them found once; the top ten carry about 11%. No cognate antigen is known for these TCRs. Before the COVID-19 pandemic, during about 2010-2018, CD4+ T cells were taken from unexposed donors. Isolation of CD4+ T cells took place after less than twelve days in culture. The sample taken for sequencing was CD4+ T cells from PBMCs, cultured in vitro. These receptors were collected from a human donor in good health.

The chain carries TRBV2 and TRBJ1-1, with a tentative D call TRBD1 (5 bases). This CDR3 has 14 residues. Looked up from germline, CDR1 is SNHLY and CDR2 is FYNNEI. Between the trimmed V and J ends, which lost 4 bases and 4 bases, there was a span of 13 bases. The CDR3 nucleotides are TGTGCCAGCAGTGTAGTAGGGGATGTCACTGAAGCTTTCTTT. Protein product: CASSVVGDVTEAFF.

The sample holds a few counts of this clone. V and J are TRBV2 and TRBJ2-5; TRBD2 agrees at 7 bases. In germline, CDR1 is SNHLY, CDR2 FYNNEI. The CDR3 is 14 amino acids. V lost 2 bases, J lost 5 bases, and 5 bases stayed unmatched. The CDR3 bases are TGTGCCAGCAGTGAACGCGGGAGAGGGGAGACCCAGTACTTC. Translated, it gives CASSERGRGETQYF.

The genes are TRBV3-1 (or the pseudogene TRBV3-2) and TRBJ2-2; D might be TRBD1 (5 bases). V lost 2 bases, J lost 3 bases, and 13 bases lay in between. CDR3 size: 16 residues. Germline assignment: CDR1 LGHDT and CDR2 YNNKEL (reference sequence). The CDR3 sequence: CASSQFAGADTGELFF. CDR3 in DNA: TGTGCCAGCAGCCAATTCGCTGGGGCGGACACCGGGGAGCTGTTTTTT.

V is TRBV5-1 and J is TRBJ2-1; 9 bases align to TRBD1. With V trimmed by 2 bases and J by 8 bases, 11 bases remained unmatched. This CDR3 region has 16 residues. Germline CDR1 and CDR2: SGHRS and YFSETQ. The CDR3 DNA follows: TGCGCCAGCAGCTTTTACGGCGCGAGGGACAGGGATGAGCAGTTCTTC. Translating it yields CASSFYGARDRDEQFF.

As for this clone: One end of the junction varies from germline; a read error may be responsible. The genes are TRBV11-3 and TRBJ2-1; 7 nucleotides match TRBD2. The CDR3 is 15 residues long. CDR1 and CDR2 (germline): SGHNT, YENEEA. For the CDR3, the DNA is TGTGCCAGCAGCCCTGGACTAGTTTCCTCCAATGAGCAGTTCTTC. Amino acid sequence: CASSPGLVSSNEQFF.

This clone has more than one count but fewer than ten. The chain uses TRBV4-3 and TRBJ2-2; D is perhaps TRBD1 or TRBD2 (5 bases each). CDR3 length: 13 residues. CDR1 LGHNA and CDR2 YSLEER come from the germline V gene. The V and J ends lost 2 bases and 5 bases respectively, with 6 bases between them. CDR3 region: CASSQWGTGELFF. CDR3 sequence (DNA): TGCGCCAGCAGCCAATGGGGGACCGGGGAGCTGTTTTTT.

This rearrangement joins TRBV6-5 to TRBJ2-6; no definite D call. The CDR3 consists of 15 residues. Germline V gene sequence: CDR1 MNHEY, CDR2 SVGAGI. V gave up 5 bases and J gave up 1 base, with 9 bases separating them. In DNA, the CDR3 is TGTGCCAGCAGTCGTGGCGAATCTGGGGCCAACGTCCTGACTTTC. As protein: CASSRGESGANVLTF.

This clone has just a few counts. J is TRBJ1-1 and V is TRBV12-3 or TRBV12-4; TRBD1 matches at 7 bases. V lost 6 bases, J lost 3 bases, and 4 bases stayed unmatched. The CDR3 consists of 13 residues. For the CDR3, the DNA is TGTGCCAGCAGCAACAGGGGCCACACTGAAGCTTTCTTT. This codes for CASSNRGHTEAFF.

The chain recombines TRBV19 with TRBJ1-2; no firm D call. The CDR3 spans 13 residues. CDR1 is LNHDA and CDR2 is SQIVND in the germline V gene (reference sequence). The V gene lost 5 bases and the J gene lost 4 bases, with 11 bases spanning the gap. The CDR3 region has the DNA TGTGCCAGTAGTCCGGGGTCCTTCTATGGCTACACCTTC. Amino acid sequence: CASSPGSFYGYTF.

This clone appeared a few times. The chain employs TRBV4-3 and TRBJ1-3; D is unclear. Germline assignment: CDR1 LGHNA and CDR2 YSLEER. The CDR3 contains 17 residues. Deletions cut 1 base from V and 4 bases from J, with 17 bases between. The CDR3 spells CASSQGRSSSFGNTIYF. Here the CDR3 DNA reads TGCGCCAGCAGCCAAGGTCGCTCCTCGAGTTTCGGAAACACCATATATTTT.

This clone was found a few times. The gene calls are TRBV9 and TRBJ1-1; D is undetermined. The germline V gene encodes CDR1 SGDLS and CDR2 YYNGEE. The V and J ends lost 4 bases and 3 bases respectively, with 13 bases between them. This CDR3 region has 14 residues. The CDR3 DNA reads TGTGCCAGCAGCATCTCCCCGGAAGACACTGAAGCTTTCTTT. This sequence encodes CASSISPEDTEAFF.

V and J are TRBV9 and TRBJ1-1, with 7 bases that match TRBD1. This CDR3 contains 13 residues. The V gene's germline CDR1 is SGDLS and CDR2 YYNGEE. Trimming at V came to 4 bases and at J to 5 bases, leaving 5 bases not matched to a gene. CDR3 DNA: TGTGCCAGCAGCTCTCAGGGGGGGACTGAAGCTTTCTTT. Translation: CASSSQGGTEAFF.

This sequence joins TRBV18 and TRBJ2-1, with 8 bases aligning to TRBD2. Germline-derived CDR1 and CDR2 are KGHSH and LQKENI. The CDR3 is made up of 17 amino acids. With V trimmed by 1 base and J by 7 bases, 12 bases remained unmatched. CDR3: CASSPQVVAGGSNEQFF. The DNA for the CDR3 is TGTGCCAGCTCACCACAAGTCGTTGCGGGAGGATCGAATGAGCAGTTCTTC.

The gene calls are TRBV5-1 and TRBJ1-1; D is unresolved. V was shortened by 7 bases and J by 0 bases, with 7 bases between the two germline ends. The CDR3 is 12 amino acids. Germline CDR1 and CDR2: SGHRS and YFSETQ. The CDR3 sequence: CASREVNTEAFF. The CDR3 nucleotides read TGCGCCAGCCGTGAGGTGAACACTGAAGCTTTCTTT.